This TCR beta chain was profiled in a study of blood T cell repertoires in COVID-19. Study-level background: Donors in the United States, Italy and Spain gave samples during acute or convalescent COVID-19.

Under the authors' procedure: Estimates of nucleated cell counts were drawn from the amplification of reference gene primers. The protocol was immunoSEQ multiplex PCR, while the TCRdb copy is restricted to in-frame clones and leaves out a portion. That table is the source of V, J and clone size, and D and trimming were worked out from the DNA. This table holds some 80,000 clones, over 60% found once. The germline CDR1 and CDR2 sequences are GTSNPN and SVGIG (reference sequence). V was clipped by 3 bases and J by 3 bases, with 11 bases between them. This CDR3 spans 13 amino acids. Sequenced input: peripheral blood. The chain links TRBV30 to TRBJ1-2, with a weak D call TRBD1 (6 bases). This TCR was sampled from an elderly woman with active or convalescent COVID-19. The CDR3 region is CAWSQGRDYGYTF. The CDR3 coding sequence is TGTGCCTGGAGCCAGGGGAGAGACTATGGCTACACCTTC.